The T cell receptor (beta chain) under discussion was sequenced for a study of T-cell memory formation after mild COVID-19. In this sample, this clonotype turned up a few times. The antigen remains undetermined. Per germline, CDR1 SGHTA and CDR2 FQGNSA. There are 14 residues in the CDR3. Trimming removed 5 bases from V and 6 bases from J, with 13 bases in between. TCRdb reprocessed the 5' RACE reads with MiXCR, giving one entry per CDR3 protein. The table shows 200,000 or so distinct CDR3 sequences, with around 17% occurring only once. Findings of the study overall: Clones that contracted clustered mainly in CM and EM if CD4+ and in EMRA if CD8+.

The receptor comes from an adult woman who had mild COVID-19 (a few samples of this study predate the infection). Cell type and time point are not known. The V gene is TRBV7-2, the J gene TRBJ2-2; TRBD2 is a possible D gene (6 bases). Sequencing was carried out using PBMCs or a T cell subset sorted from them (not recorded which). CDR3 amino acids: CASSLQRLAGELFF. Written as DNA, the CDR3 is TGTGCCAGCAGCCTACAACGACTAGCCGGGGAGCTGTTTTTT.